The entry below gives a single TCR beta chain sequence along with its context. The antigen is unknown. The source of the sample is a study of response to subunit inactivated influenza vaccine. Findings of the study overall: Authors suggested that a seasonal influenza vaccination recruits few new T cells each time.

Trimming shortened V by 3 bases and J by 5 bases, and 14 bases separated the two germline ends. There are 15 residues in the CDR3. Germline values: CDR1 SNHLY, CDR2 FYNNEI. TCRdb recomputed calls from the RT-PCR reads with MiXCR, one row per CDR3 protein. The table includes some 500,000 distinct CDR3 sequences, over 10% detected once. The sequences come from PBMCs from blood, collected roughly 45 days after vaccination. This clonotype originated in a man aged 50 to 59 who received an inactivated influenza vaccine. V usage is TRBV2 and J usage is TRBJ2-1, with D possibly matching TRBD2 (6 bases). CDR3 sequence (DNA): TGTGCCAGCAGTGATCCGGGGGTTTGGCACAATGAGCAGTTCTTC. Protein: CASSDPGVWHNEQFF.